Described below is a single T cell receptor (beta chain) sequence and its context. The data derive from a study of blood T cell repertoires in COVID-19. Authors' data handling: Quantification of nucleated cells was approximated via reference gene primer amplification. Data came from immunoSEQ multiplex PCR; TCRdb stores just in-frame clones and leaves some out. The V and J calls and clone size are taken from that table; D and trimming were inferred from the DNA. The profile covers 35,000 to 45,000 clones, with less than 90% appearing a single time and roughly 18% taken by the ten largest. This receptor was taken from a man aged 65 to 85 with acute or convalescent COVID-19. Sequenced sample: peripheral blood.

The DNA of the CDR3 is TGTGCCAGCAGCCCACGGTTACTTCAGCCCCAGCATTTT. It encodes CASSPRLLQPQHF. The chain carries TRBV6-1 and TRBJ1-5; D gene uncertain. This CDR3 comprises 13 residues. Trimming took off 6 bases at V and 6 bases at J, with 12 bases between the two ends. The germline CDR1 and CDR2 sequences are MNHNS and SASEGT.